The 5 T cell receptor beta chains in this list originate from one sample, sequenced in a study of blood T cell repertoires in COVID-19. Sequencing used immunoSEQ multiplex PCR; TCRdb keeps in-frame clones, though not all of them. Among fewer than 100,000 clones listed, about nine tenths were seen once. The sample consisted of peripheral blood. These receptors were taken from a woman of 80 years or more with acute or convalescent COVID-19.

The gene calls are TRBV7-9 and TRBJ1-2, with 11 bases identical to TRBD1. The CDR3 sequence is 17 residues long. The J segment lost 1 base and the V segment lost 3 bases, leaving 7 bases of the junction unmatched. The germline gives CDR1 SEHNR, CDR2 FQNEAQ (reference sequence). The CDR3 sequence: CASSFEGQGAFNYGYTF. The CDR3 DNA reads as TGTGCCAGCAGCTTCGAAGGACAGGGGGCTTTTAACTATGGCTACACCTTC.

The rearrangement joins TRBV7-2 to TRBJ2-3; 9 nucleotides agree with TRBD2. Unmatched junction bases numbered 9, after V lost 1 base and J lost 4 bases. There are 17 residues in the CDR3. Germline CDR1 and CDR2: SGHTA and FQGNSA. The CDR3 nucleotides read TGTGCCAGCAGCTTAGGCCGGCCGGGACTAGCTGCAGATACGCAGTATTTT. It translates to CASSLGRPGLAADTQYF. Together with reference TRBV7-2 and TRBJ2-3, the CDR3 gives the full variable domain: GAGVSQSPSNKVTEKGKDVELRCDPISGHTALYWYRQSLGQGLEFLIYFQGNSAPDKSGLPSDRFSAERTGGSVSTLTIQRTQQEDSAVYLCASSLGRPGLAADTQYFGPGTRLTVL.

J is TRBJ1-2 and V is TRBV28; weak D call: TRBD1 (6 bases). Trimming took 1 base from V and 4 from J, leaving 10 bases between them. This CDR3 spans 14 amino acids. Germline V lookup: CDR1 MDHEN, CDR2 SYDVKM. This chain's CDR3 is CASSLSGASYGYTF. Written as DNA, the CDR3 is TGTGCCAGCAGTTTATCAGGGGCGAGCTATGGCTACACCTTC.

This chain joins TRBV20-1 and TRBJ2-5, with 10 bases fitting TRBD1. In germline, CDR1 is DFQATT, CDR2 SNEGSKA (reference sequence). This CDR3 is 13 amino acids long. J lost 5 bases, V lost 3 bases, and 3 bases had no gene match. As DNA, the CDR3 is TGCAGTGCTAGTCCGACAGGGGGCGAGACCCAGTACTTC. This gives the protein CSASPTGGETQYF.

The J gene is TRBJ2-7, the V gene TRBV27; 8 bases line up with TRBD2. With V trimmed by 6 bases and J by 2 bases, 12 bases remained unmatched. The CDR3 extends over 16 amino acids. In germline, CDR1 is MNHEY, CDR2 SMNVEV (reference sequence). The CDR3 nucleotides read TGTGCCAGCAGGCCCCTGGCGGGAGGAGGGGCCTACGAGCAGTACTTC. Translated: CASRPLAGGGAYEQYF.